The TCR beta chain under discussion was sequenced for a study of human T cells and chemical hapten exposure. The overall study: The variation in per-sample TCR yields arose mainly from small differences in pooled library volumes. General observations from the study: TCRs above 1 in 1000 frequency stayed constant with DPC sensitization.

From its first to its last residue, the CDR3 has 12 amino acids. Germline V CDR1 and CDR2: SGHNT, YENEEA. Library construction involved attaching unique molecular identifiers to individual cDNA molecules, which allowed quantitative, reproducible TCR counting. In the authors' methods: From around 25,000 to 690,000 TCRs were found per sample, with a median of around 100,000. TCRdb passed the 5' RACE reads through MiXCR, listing each CDR3 protein once. The V and J calls and clone size come from TCRdb's table, not from the authors' own analysis. The profile shows some 150,000 distinct CDR3 sequences, around 4% of them singletons. As concerns this clonotype: The antigen remains unidentified. The CDR3 ends on some other residue instead of the conserved phenylalanine or tryptophan, so this is likely a read error. Because the CDR3's place on the DNA is in doubt, the DNA is left out and the CDR3 is given as listed by TCRdb.

The study extracted total RNA from unfractionated whole blood. This TCR came from a female donor in good health. This rearrangement joins TRBV11-3 to TRBJ2-1; TRBD1, the table's D call, was not compared with the DNA. The CDR3 sequence: CASSLLRDEQGG.